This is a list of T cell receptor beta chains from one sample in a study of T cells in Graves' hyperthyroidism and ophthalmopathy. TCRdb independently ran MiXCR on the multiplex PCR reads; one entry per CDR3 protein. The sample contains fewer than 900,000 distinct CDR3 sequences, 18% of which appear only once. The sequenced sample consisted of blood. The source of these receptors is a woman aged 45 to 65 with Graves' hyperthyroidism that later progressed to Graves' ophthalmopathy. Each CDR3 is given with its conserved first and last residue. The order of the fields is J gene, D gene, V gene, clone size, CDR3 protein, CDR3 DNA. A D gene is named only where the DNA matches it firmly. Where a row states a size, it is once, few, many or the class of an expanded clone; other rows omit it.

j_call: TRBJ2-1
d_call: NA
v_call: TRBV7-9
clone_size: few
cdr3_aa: CASSLEEGGHEQFF
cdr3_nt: TGTGCCAGCAGCTTAGAGGAGGGGGGCCATGAGCAGTTCTTC

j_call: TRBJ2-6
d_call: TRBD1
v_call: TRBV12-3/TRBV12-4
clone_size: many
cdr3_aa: CASDVHRGGGANVLTF
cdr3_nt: TGTGCCAGCGACGTACACAGGGGCGGTGGGGCCAACGTCCTGACTTTC

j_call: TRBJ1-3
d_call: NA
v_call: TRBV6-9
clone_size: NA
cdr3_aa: CASSYGDTIYF
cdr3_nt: TGTGCCAGCAGTTACGGTGACACCATATATTTT

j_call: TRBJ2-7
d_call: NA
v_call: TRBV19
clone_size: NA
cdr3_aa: CASSASREQYF
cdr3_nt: TGTGCCAGTAGTGCATCGAGGGAGCAGTACTTC

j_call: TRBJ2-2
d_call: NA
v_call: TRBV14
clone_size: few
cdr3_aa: CASSQVMDGELFF
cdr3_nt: TGTGCCAGCAGCCAAGTGATGGATGGGGAGCTGTTTTTT

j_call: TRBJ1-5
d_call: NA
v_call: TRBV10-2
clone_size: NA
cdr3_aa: CPSSMILERSNQPQHF
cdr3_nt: TGCCCCAGCAGTATGATACTGGAGAGGAGCAATCAGCCCCAGCATTTT

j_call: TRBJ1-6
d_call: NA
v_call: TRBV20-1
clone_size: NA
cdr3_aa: CSAEKGSDYNSPLHF
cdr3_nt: TGCAGTGCCGAAAAGGGTTCAGACTATAATTCACCCCTCCACTTT

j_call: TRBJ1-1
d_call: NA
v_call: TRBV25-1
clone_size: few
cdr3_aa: CASSKPSAPEAFF
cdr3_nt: TGTGCCAGCAGTAAACCCAGCGCCCCTGAAGCTTTCTTT

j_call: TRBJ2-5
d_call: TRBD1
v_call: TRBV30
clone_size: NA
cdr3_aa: CAWNAGGLGETQYF
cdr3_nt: TGTGCCTGGAACGCAGGGGGCTTAGGAGAGACCCAGTACTTC

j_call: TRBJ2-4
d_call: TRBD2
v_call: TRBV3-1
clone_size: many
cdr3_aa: CASSQEPGGGWGKNIQYF
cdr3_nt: TGTGCCAGCAGCCAAGAGCCCGGGGGGGGATGGGGCAAAAACATTCAGTACTTC

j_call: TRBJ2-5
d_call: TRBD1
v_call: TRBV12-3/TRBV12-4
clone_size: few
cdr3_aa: CASSLDRGLETQYF
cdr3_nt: TGTGCCAGCAGTTTAGACAGGGGGCTTGAGACCCAGTACTTC

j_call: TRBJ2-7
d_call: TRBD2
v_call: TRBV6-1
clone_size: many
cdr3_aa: CASSFTSGGNYEQYF
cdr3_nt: TGTGCCAGCAGTTTCACTAGCGGGGGGAACTACGAGCAGTACTTC

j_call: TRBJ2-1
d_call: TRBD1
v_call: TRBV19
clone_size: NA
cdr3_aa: CASSITRQGIYNEQFF
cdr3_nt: TGTGCCAGTAGTATAACCCGACAGGGAATCTACAATGAGCAGTTCTTC

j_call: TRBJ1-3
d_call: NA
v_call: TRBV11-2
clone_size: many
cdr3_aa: CASSPGGNTIYF
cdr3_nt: TGTGCCAGCAGCCCCGGGGGAAACACCATATATTTT

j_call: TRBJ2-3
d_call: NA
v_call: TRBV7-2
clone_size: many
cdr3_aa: CASSSTSGPQDTQYF
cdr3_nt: TGTGCCAGCAGCTCCACCTCGGGCCCCCAAGATACGCAGTATTTT

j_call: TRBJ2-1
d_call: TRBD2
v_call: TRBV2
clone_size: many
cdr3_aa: CASSEVAGGSDNEQFF
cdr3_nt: TGTGCCAGCAGTGAGGTAGCGGGGGGCTCCGACAATGAGCAGTTCTTC

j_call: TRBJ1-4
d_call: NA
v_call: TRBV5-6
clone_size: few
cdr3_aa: CASSLVPREKLFF
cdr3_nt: TGTGCCAGCAGCTTGGTCCCCAGGGAAAAACTGTTTTTT

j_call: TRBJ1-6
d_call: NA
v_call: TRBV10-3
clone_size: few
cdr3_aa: CASSAAGVDSPLHF
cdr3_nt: TGTGCCAGCAGTGCGGCAGGGGTGGATTCACCCCTCCACTTT

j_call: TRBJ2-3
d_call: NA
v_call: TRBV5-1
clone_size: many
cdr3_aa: CASSLEGHGTDTQYF
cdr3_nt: TGCGCCAGCAGCTTGGAAGGGCACGGCACAGATACGCAGTATTTT

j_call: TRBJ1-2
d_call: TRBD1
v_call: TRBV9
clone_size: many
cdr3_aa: CASSVGTVNYGYTF
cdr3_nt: TGTGCCAGCAGCGTGGGGACAGTTAACTATGGCTACACCTTC

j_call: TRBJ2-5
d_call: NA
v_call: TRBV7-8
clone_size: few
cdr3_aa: CASSQGGTAETQYF
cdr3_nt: TGTGCCAGCAGCCAGGGGGGGACAGCAGAGACCCAGTACTTC

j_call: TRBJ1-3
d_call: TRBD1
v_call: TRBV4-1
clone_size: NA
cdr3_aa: CASSQGQGAPGNTIYF
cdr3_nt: TGTGCCAGCAGCCAGGGACAGGGGGCGCCAGGAAACACCATATATTTT

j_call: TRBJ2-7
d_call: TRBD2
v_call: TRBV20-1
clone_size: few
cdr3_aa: CSARDGLAGSYEQYF
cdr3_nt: TGCAGTGCTAGAGATGGACTAGCGGGGTCCTACGAGCAGTACTTC

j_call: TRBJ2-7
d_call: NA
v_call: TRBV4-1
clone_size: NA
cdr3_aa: CASSHNGAGAYEQYF
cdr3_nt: TGCGCCAGCAGCCACAACGGGGCCGGAGCCTACGAGCAGTACTTC

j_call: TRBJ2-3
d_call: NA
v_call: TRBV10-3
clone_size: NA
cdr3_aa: CAISEFYNTDTQYF
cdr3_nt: TGTGCCATCAGTGAGTTCTACAACACAGATACGCAGTATTTT

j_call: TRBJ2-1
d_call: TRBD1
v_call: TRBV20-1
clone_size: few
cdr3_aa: CSARDRQGSYNEQFF
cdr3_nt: TGCAGTGCTAGAGATCGACAGGGGAGCTACAATGAGCAGTTCTTC

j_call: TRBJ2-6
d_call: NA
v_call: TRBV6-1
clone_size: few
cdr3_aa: CASSQWADGANVLTF
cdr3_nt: TGTGCCAGCAGTCAATGGGCAGACGGGGCCAACGTCCTGACTTTC

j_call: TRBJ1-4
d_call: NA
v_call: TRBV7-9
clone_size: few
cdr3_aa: CASSSTGTPTNEKLFF
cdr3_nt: TGTGCCAGCAGCAGCACTGGGACACCAACTAATGAAAAACTGTTTTTT

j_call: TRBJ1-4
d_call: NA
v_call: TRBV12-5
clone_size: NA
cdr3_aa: CASGPIRTLEKLFF
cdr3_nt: TGTGCTAGTGGTCCTATCAGGACATTAGAAAAACTGTTTTTT

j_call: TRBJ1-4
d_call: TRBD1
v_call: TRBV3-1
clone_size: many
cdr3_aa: CASSRDRNEKLFF
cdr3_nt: TGTGCCAGCTCCCGGGACAGGAACGAAAAACTGTTTTTT

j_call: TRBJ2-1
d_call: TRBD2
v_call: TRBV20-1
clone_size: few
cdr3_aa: CSARGLVAGGEQFF
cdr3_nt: TGCAGTGCTAGAGGCCTCGTAGCGGGGGGGGAGCAGTTCTTC

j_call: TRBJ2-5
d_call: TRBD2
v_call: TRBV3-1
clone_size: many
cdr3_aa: CASSQDYSSGGAGETQYF
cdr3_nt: TGTGCCAGCAGCCAAGATTACTCTAGCGGGGGGGCCGGAGAGACCCAGTACTTC

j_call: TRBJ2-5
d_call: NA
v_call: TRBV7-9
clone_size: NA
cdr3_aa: CASSRPGPEETQYF
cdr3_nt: TGTGCCAGCAGCCGCCCGGGACCGGAAGAGACCCAGTACTTC

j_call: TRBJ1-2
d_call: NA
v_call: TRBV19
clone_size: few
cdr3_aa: CASSTGSLNYGYTF
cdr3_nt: TGTGCCAGTAGTACGGGCAGCCTCAACTATGGCTACACCTTC

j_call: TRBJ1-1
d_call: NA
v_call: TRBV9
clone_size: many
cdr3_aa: CASSPSGGSNTEAFF
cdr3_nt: TGTGCCAGCAGCCCATCGGGGGGATCGAACACTGAAGCTTTCTTT

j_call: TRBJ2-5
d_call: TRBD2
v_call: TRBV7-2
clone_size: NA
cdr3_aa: CASSPGLASEEVETQYF
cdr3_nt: TGTGCCAGCAGCCCGGGACTAGCGTCGGAAGAGGTAGAGACCCAGTACTTC

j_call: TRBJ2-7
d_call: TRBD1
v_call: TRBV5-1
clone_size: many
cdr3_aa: CASSLAGGGFEQYF
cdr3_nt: TGCGCCAGCAGCCTGGCAGGGGGCGGTTTCGAGCAGTACTTC

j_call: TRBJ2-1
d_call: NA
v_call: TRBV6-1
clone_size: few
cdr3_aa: CASSAELVVYEQFF
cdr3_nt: TGTGCCAGCAGTGCAGAACTAGTGGTCTATGAGCAGTTCTTC

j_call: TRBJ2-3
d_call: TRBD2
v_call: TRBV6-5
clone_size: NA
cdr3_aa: CASSYQGLAVTDTQYF
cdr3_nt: TGTGCCAGCAGTTACCAAGGACTAGCGGTCACAGATACGCAGTATTTT

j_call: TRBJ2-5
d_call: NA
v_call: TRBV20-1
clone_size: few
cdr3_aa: CSANLLSGPRETQYF
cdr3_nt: TGCAGTGCCAACCTTTTGTCGGGCCCCCGGGAGACCCAGTACTTC

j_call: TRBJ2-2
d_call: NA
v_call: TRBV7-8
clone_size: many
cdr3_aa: CATTPNTGELFF
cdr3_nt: TGTGCCACTACCCCAAACACCGGGGAGCTGTTTTTT

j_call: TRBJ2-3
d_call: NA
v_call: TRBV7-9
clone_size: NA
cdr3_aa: CASSLSPDTDTQYF
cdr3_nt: TGTGCCAGCAGCTTAAGCCCAGACACAGATACGCAGTATTTT

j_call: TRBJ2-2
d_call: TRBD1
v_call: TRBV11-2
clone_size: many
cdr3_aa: CATTGQGNTGELFF
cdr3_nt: TGTGCCACCACGGGACAGGGTAACACCGGGGAGCTGTTTTTT

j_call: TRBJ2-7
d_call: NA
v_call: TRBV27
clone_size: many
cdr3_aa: CASSLQGPLEQYF
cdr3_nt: TGTGCCAGCAGTTTACAGGGCCCCCTGGAGCAGTACTTC

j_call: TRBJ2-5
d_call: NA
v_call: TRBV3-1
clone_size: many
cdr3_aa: CASSQPGRNQETQYF
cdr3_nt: TGTGCCAGCAGCCAACCGGGCAGAAATCAAGAGACCCAGTACTTC

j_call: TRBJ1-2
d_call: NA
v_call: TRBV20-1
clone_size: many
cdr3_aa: CSARPDGRGYGYTF
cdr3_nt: TGCAGTGCCCGCCCCGACGGACGGGGCTATGGCTACACCTTC

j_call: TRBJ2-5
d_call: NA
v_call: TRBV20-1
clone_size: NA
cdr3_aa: CSARVLGETQYF
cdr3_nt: TGCAGTGCTAGAGTTCTGGGGGAGACCCAGTACTTC

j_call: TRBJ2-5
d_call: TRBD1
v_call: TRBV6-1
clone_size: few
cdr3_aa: CASKKTGGLETQYF
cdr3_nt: TGTGCCAGCAAAAAGACAGGGGGTTTGGAGACCCAGTACTTC

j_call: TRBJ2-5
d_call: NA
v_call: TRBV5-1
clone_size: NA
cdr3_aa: CASSLGRLAAQYF
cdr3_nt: TGTGCCAGCAGCTTGGGACGGCTGGCGGCCCAGTACTTC

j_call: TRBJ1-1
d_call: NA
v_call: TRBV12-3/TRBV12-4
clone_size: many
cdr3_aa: CASSSGAMNTEAFF
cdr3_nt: TGTGCCAGCAGTTCCGGAGCGATGAACACTGAAGCTTTCTTT

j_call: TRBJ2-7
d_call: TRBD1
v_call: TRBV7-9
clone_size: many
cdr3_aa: CASSSPVGTGGYEQYF
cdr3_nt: TGTGCCAGCAGCTCCCCCGTGGGGACAGGGGGTTACGAGCAGTACTTC

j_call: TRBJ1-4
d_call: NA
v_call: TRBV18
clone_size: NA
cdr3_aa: CASSPEASNEKLFF
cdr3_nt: TGTGCCAGCTCACCGGAAGCATCTAATGAAAAACTGTTTTTT

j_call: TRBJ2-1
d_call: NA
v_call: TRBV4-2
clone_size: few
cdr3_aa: CASSQEALRGSYNEQFF
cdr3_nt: TGTGCCAGCAGCCAAGAAGCACTGCGCGGCTCCTACAATGAGCAGTTCTTC

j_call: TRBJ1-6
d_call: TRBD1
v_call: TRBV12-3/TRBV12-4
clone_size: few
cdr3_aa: CASSLPGTGGNSPLHF
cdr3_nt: TGTGCCAGCAGCCTGCCAGGGACAGGGGGAAATTCACCCCTCCACTTT

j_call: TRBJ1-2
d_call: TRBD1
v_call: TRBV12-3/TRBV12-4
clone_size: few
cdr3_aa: CASSKDREYGYTF
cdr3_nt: TGTGCCAGCAGCAAGGACAGGGAATATGGCTACACCTTC